This entry lists 21 T cell receptor beta chains sequenced from one sample in a study of post-analysis software for immune sequencing data. Points from the study as a whole: A handful of TRBV segments were more frequent in patients than controls; TRBV5-6, TRBV5-1 and TRBV20-1 belonged to this group.

These TCRs' antigens remain unknown. Prepared libraries of TCR beta cDNA carried unique molecular identifiers. TCRdb analysed the PCR reads with MiXCR anew, one entry per CDR3 protein. Of about 620,000 distinct CDR3 sequences in the sample, 44% are singletons; the top ten hold roughly 1.8%. Material for sequencing was blood. The source is a girl aged 10 to 17 with multiple sclerosis.

This clonotype was seen once. A junction end diverges from the germline sequence, so it may reflect a read error. The chain recombines TRBV6-5 with TRBJ2-7; possibly TRBD1 or TRBD2 for D (5 bases each). CDR1 and CDR2 (germline): MNHEY, SVGAGI. The CDR3 runs 12 residues. CDR3 loop: CAGSYSGHEQYF. The CDR3 DNA reads TGTGCCGGCAGTTACTCGGGACACGAGCAGTACTTC.

There are a few counts of this clonotype. The J gene is TRBJ2-5, the V gene TRBV5-6; 7 bases align to TRBD1. CDR1 and CDR2 from the germline V gene are SGHDT and YYEEEE. V trimming: 4 bases; J trimming: 2 bases; junction bases outside the gene matches: 5. This CDR3 contains 14 residues. The CDR3 DNA reads as TGTGCCAGCAGCCTGGAGACAGGGCAAGAGACCCAGTACTTC. This translates into CASSLETGQETQYF.

The chain has TRBV3-1 and TRBJ2-5; the match to TRBD2 covers 11 bases. The J call may be mistaken, given a closer DNA end match to TRBJ2-7. The CDR3 runs 17 residues. The germline V gene encodes CDR1 LGHDT and CDR2 YNNKEL (reference sequence). CDR3 in DNA: TGTGCCAGCAGCCCTTCTTTCCCGGGACTAGCGGCATACGAGCAGTACTTC. This sequence encodes CASSPSFPGLAAYEQYF.

This rearrangement joins TRBV7-8 to TRBJ2-1, with 8 positions matching TRBD2. The junction had 7 bases not matched to a gene; V was cut back by 5 bases and J by 1 base. The V gene's germline CDR1 is SGHVS and CDR2 FQNEAQ. The CDR3 loop spans 16 amino acids. This chain's CDR3 is CASSLSGIGSYNEQFF. In nucleotides, the CDR3 is TGTGCCAGCAGCCTTAGCGGGATTGGGTCCTACAATGAGCAGTTCTTC.

This rearrangement joins TRBV27 to TRBJ2-1; no definite D call. Trimming pared 5 bases from V and 7 bases from J, leaving 12 bases between. The CDR3 contains 13 residues. Germline-derived CDR1 and CDR2 are MNHEY and SMNVEV (reference sequence). The CDR3 reads CASSPSPLNEQFF. The CDR3 DNA is TGTGCCAGCAGTCCATCTCCCCTAAATGAGCAGTTCTTC.

This clonotype came up a few times. One end of the junction does not line up with germline, which may come from a read error. The chain uses TRBV20-1 and TRBJ1-4; D is perhaps TRBD1 (6 bases). CDR3 length: 14 residues. In germline, CDR1 is DFQATT, CDR2 SNEGSKA (reference sequence). Written as DNA, the CDR3 is TGCAGTGCAAGAGGGGGGGTACCGAGTGAAAAACTGTTTTTT. It is translated as CSARGGVPSEKLFF.

The chain has TRBV20-1 and TRBJ2-7; 12 bases are a match to TRBD2. Germline loops: CDR1 DFQATT, CDR2 SNEGSKA (reference sequence). V shed 6 bases and J 5 bases; nucleotides not matched to a gene: 8. The CDR3 is 14 amino acids. The CDR3: CSALGTSGSHEQYF. CDR3 in DNA: TGCAGTGCCCTAGGGACTAGCGGGTCTCACGAGCAGTACTTC.

The table lists this clonotype with a few counts. The chain uses TRBV12-3 or TRBV12-4 and TRBJ2-7; 7 nucleotides match TRBD1. With 3 bases clipped from V and 5 bases from J, the junction kept 7 bases outside the gene matches. The CDR3 is 14 residues long. The CDR3 sequence: CASSLWTGQDEQYF. The CDR3 bases are TGTGCCAGCAGTTTGTGGACAGGACAGGACGAGCAGTACTTC.

V gene TRBV10-3 combines with J gene TRBJ1-1; D gene unclear. Trimming removed 4 bases from V and 1 base from J, with 7 bases in between. Germline CDR1 and CDR2: ENHRY and SYGVKD. CDR3 length: 13 residues. CDR3 region: CAISGSGNTEAFF. CDR3 sequence (DNA): TGTGCCATCAGTGGTTCGGGGAACACTGAAGCTTTCTTT.

The chain combines TRBV6-5 with TRBJ1-5; D gene ambiguous. With 0 bases removed from V and 6 bases from J, the gap between germline ends came to 6 bases. CDR3 size: 13 residues. Germline CDR1 is MNHEY and CDR2 is SVGAGI. The CDR3 loop is CASSYSGSQPQHF. The CDR3 DNA reads as TGTGCCAGCAGTTACTCGGGTTCTCAGCCCCAGCATTTT.

The chain combines TRBV20-1 with TRBJ2-1; TRBD1 matches at 9 bases. Germline V gives CDR1 DFQATT, CDR2 SNEGSKA (reference sequence). There are 15 residues in the CDR3. Losses at the gene ends were 1 base for V and 2 bases for J; bases not matched to a gene: 3. The CDR3 region has the DNA TGCAGTGCTAGAGCCGGGACAGGGCCCTACAATGAGCAGTTCTTC. Its protein is CSARAGTGPYNEQFF.

The V gene is TRBV27, the J gene TRBJ1-1; D gene uncertain. The CDR3 totals 15 residues. Germline V CDR1 and CDR2: MNHEY, SMNVEV (reference sequence). The germline V and J ends were trimmed by 2 bases and 3 bases, with 13 bases remaining between them. As DNA, the CDR3 is TGTGCCAGCAGTTTAGAGGGTATTATGGACACTGAAGCTTTCTTT. This translates into CASSLEGIMDTEAFF.

The chain recombines TRBV2 with TRBJ2-7; 11 positions match TRBD1. CDR1 is SNHLY, CDR2 FYNNEI, per germline. The CDR3 loop spans 15 amino acids. V was pared by 3 bases and J by 3 bases, with 4 bases of the junction left unmatched. Here the CDR3 reads CASSEPGQGVYEQYF. CDR3 DNA: TGTGCCAGCAGTGAGCCGGGACAGGGGGTCTACGAGCAGTACTTC.

This clonotype has only a few counts. The chain uses TRBV20-1 and TRBJ1-2, with D hard to call. The CDR3 runs to 16 residues. CDR1 is DFQATT, CDR2 SNEGSKA, per germline (reference sequence). V shed 2 bases and J shed 2 bases, with 18 bases lying between them. CDR3 amino acids: CSARTTEADYNYGYTF. CDR3 DNA: TGCAGTGCTAGAACCACCGAGGCAGACTACAACTATGGCTACACCTTC.

The genes are TRBV5-5 and TRBJ2-3; D is perhaps TRBD1 or TRBD2 (5 bases each). The V end was cut by 3 bases, the J end by 10 bases, with 15 bases between. The germline V gene has CDR1 SGHKS and CDR2 YYEKEE (reference sequence). The CDR3 totals 13 residues. In DNA form, the CDR3 reads TGTGCCAGCAGCTCACCCAGTCCGGGGCCGCAGTATTTT. It yields the protein CASSSPSPGPQYF.

The chain is built from TRBV10-3 and TRBJ2-1; tentative D call: TRBD2 (6 bases). CDR1 is ENHRY, CDR2 SYGVKD, per germline. This CDR3 comprises 16 residues. The V gene lost 4 bases and the J gene lost 10 bases, with 23 bases spanning the gap. The CDR3 nucleotides are TGTGCCATCAGTGGGAGGGACCGGAACCCTACAATGGAGCAGTTCTTC. Its translation is CAISGRDRNPTMEQFF.

On this clonotype itself: A junction end diverges from the germline sequence, so it may reflect a read error. This rearrangement joins TRBV15 to TRBJ1-2; weak D call: TRBD1 (5 bases). This CDR3 region has 16 residues. CDR1 LNHNV and CDR2 YYDKDF come from the germline V gene (reference sequence). The CDR3 loop reads CATSSATGASSGGYTF. CDR3 DNA: TGCGCCACCAGCAGTGCGACCGGGGCCTCTTCTGGCGGCTACACCTTC.

V usage is TRBV12-3 or TRBV12-4 and J usage is TRBJ2-1, with 11 nucleotides matching TRBD2. CDR3 length equals 15 residues. J lost 7 bases, V lost 8 bases, and 10 bases had no gene match. The CDR3, as DNA: TGTGCCAGCGGGATAGCGGGAGGGCCTAGGAATGAGCAGTTCTTC. Residues: CASGIAGGPRNEQFF.

The gene calls are TRBV6-1 and TRBJ1-5, with TRBD1 matching over 8 bases. J gave up 0 bases and V 3 bases, and 4 bases lay outside the gene matches. The CDR3 loop spans 16 amino acids. CDR1 and CDR2 (germline): MNHNS, SASEGT. The CDR3 here is CASSDDRGYSNQPQHF. Here the CDR3 DNA reads TGTGCCAGCAGTGACGACAGGGGTTATAGCAATCAGCCCCAGCATTTT.

V gene TRBV12-3 or TRBV12-4 combines with J gene TRBJ1-5; no firm D call. This CDR3 spans 17 amino acids. V gave up 0 bases and J gave up 1 base, with 13 bases separating them. CDR3 bases: TGTGCCAGCAGTTTAGCGCGGGGTGACTCGAGCAATCAGCCCCAGCATTTT. Translated, it gives CASSLARGDSSNQPQHF.

CDR3 in DNA: TGTGCCAGCAGCTTAGCCTGGGACACCCACGAGCAGTACTTC. As protein: CASSLAWDTHEQYF. The chain employs TRBV7-9 and TRBJ2-7, with a possible D match to TRBD1 (6 bases). Trimming removed 0 bases at V and 5 bases at J, with 11 bases between. CDR3 length equals 14 residues. Germline V gives CDR1 SEHNR, CDR2 FQNEAQ (reference sequence).